This T cell receptor (beta chain) was captured by sequencing in a study of beta chain features in type 1 diabetes. Sorting that relied on CD45RO/CCR7/CD25/CD127/CD95/CD27 yielded CD4+ naive, central memory, regulatory and stem cell-like memory cells. Concerning this clone: Antigen specificity is unknown.

Every isolated RNA sample was fully reverse transcribed, so sequencing captured expressed TCRB transcripts. The table came from immunoSEQ multiplex PCR; TCRdb's copy has only in-frame clones and leaves some out. The table has around 430,000 clones, 30% seen once. Study-level findings and limits: Any role of HLA type in TCRB rearrangement remained unresolved here. Any PCR bias toward short templates would affect both groups alike. cDNA-based sequencing might over-represent cells highly expressing TCR.

The sequence was obtained from a man aged 18 to 35 in good health. Material for sequencing was naive CD4+ T cells from blood.

The CDR3 nucleotides read TGTGCCAGCAGCCCTACGCACCGGAGTGACTACGAGCAGTACTTC. This codes for CASSPTHRSDYEQYF. V gene TRBV7-2 combines with J gene TRBJ2-7, with no clear D. The CDR3 has 15 amino acids. The germline V gene has CDR1 SGHTA and CDR2 FQGNSA. V lost 5 bases to trimming and J lost 3 bases, with 17 bases between them.